These 30 T cell receptor beta chains originate from one sample sequenced in a study of T cell repertoires in cytomegalovirus infection. Their specific antigens are unknown. Each CDR3 protein is one row after TCRdb ran MiXCR on the reads. Counted here are about 920,000 distinct CDR3 sequences, 30% to 40% occurring once; the ten biggest clones make up roughly 13%. The starting material was cultured CD8+ T cells from PBMCs, obtained from culture after CMV antigen stimulation. Source of these receptors: a human donor in good health (CMV status not recorded). Some clones in this sample may be carry-over from other donors' samples.

This clonotype came up many times. V is TRBV3-1 and J is TRBJ1-5; 10 bases agree with TRBD1. The V and J ends lost 0 bases and 6 bases, in that order; junction bases with no gene match: 8. CDR1 LGHDT and CDR2 YNNKEL come from the germline V gene (reference sequence). The CDR3 sequence is 17 residues long. In DNA form, the CDR3 reads TGTGCCAGCAGCCAAGATTGGGGACAGGGGAGGGCTCAGCCCCAGCATTTT. Translating it yields CASSQDWGQGRAQPQHF.

This clonotype was seen at least ten times. The chain carries TRBV7-9 and TRBJ2-7, with D hard to call. Per germline, CDR1 SEHNR and CDR2 FQNEAQ (reference sequence). The CDR3 sequence is 12 residues long. Trimming removed 1 base from V and 6 bases from J, with 7 bases in between. For the CDR3, the DNA is TGTGCCAGCAGCTTAGAGTTTGGCGAGCAGTACTTC. Amino acid sequence: CASSLEFGEQYF.

This clonotype was recorded a few times. One end of the junction does not line up with germline, which may come from a read error. The rearrangement uses TRBV5-5 and TRBJ1-1, with D maybe TRBD1 (6 bases). The CDR3 contains 12 residues. CDR1 SGHKS and CDR2 YYEKEE come from the germline V gene (reference sequence). The CDR3 sequence is CASSGTGYEGFF. CDR3 sequence (DNA): TGTGCCAGCAGCGGAACAGGGTATGAAGGTTTCTTT.

The gene calls are TRBV27 and TRBJ1-5; 12 bases map to TRBD1. Germline V gives CDR1 MNHEY, CDR2 SMNVEV (reference sequence). V lost 7 bases and J lost 6; bases outside the gene matches: 4. This CDR3 is 14 amino acids long. The CDR3 DNA is TGTGCCAGCAAGGGACAGGGGGCGATTCAGCCCCAGCATTTT. Translated, it gives CASKGQGAIQPQHF.

In this sample, this clonotype turned up a few times. V gene TRBV27 combines with J gene TRBJ2-2; D possibly corresponds to TRBD2 (6 bases). The CDR3 runs to 13 residues. Trimming took 6 bases from V and 5 from J, leaving 10 bases between them. Germline V gene data show CDR1 as MNHEY and CDR2 as SMNVEV (reference sequence). The CDR3 DNA sequence: TGTGCCAGCAGGCGGGGCGGGACCGGGGAGCTGTTTTTT. Protein: CASRRGGTGELFF.

This clonotype was recorded many times. This chain connects TRBV7-4 to TRBJ1-1; D is uncertain. The V gene lost 7 bases and the J gene lost 0 bases, with 15 bases spanning the gap. This CDR3 has 15 amino acids. The germline V gene has CDR1 SGHVT and CDR2 SQSDAQ. DNA for the CDR3: TGTGCCAGCACCTCTCATGGACCGATGAACACTGAAGCTTTCTTT. It specifies CASTSHGPMNTEAFF.

The rearrangement links TRBV10-3 to TRBJ2-7; D perhaps matches TRBD2 (6 bases). This CDR3 is built from 14 residues. V was pared by 4 bases and J by 4 bases, with 14 bases between. Germline V lookup: CDR1 ENHRY, CDR2 SYGVKD. The CDR3 DNA reads as TGTGCCATCAGTGCCTGGGGGGAAGCGTACGAGCAGTACTTC. This translates into CAISAWGEAYEQYF.

The CDR3 DNA is TGTGCCAGCAGTTACTCGGTGGGGGGGAATGAGCAGTTCTTC. This gives the protein CASSYSVGGNEQFF. The chain is built from TRBV6-5 and TRBJ2-1, with 7 bases identical to TRBD2. There are 14 residues in the CDR3. CDR1 is MNHEY, CDR2 SVGAGI, per germline. J was trimmed by 7 bases and V by 0 bases; bases with no gene match: 3.

In regard to this clonotype: A read error may explain this, as a much larger clone is one base away. This chain uses TRBV12-3 or TRBV12-4 with TRBJ1-3; 9 nucleotides line up with TRBD1. The CDR3 sequence is 14 residues long. The DNA of the CDR3 is TGTGCCACCAGAACAGGGGGCGGTGGATACACCATATATTTT. Its translation: CATRTGGGGYTIYF.

The chain recombines TRBV20-1 with TRBJ1-2; 9 nucleotides line up with TRBD1. This CDR3 is 11 amino acids long. Germline CDR1 and CDR2: DFQATT and SNEGSKA (reference sequence). With 5 bases clipped from V and 11 bases from J, the junction kept 6 bases outside the gene matches. The CDR3 sequence: CSAHRDRDYTF. Here the CDR3 DNA reads TGCAGTGCTCACCGGGACAGGGATTACACCTTC.

This clonotype was picked up a small number of times. The V and J genes are TRBV7-9 and TRBJ2-7; 9 bases are a match to TRBD1. Unmatched junction bases numbered 5, after V lost 2 bases and J lost 3 bases. Per the germline V gene, CDR1 is SEHNR and CDR2 is FQNEAQ (reference sequence). The CDR3 loop spans 15 amino acids. The chain's CDR3 is CASSLPKTGGYEQYF. The DNA of the CDR3 is TGTGCCAGCAGCTTACCTAAGACAGGGGGCTACGAGCAGTACTTC.

This clonotype has ten or more counts. This rearrangement joins TRBV7-2 to TRBJ2-1; 7 positions agree with TRBD1. This CDR3 contains 17 residues. The ends lost 2 bases at V and 3 bases at J; junction bases unmatched: 10. From germline, CDR1 is SGHTA and CDR2 FQGNSA. DNA for the CDR3: TGTGCCAGCAGCTTAAAAGGGACCGGGACAGTCTACAATGAGCAGTTCTTC. Protein sequence: CASSLKGTGTVYNEQFF.

This clonotype was seen only a few times. This chain connects TRBV6-6 to TRBJ2-1; tentative D call: TRBD1 (5 bases). Per germline, CDR1 MNHNY and CDR2 SVGAGI (reference sequence). CDR3 length: 14 residues. V lost 0 bases to trimming and J lost 6 bases, with 9 bases between them. CDR3 DNA: TGTGCCAGCAGTTACTCGAGCAGGGCCAATGAGCAGTTCTTC. This gives the protein CASSYSSRANEQFF.

The chain couples TRBV29-1 to TRBJ2-1; D perhaps matches TRBD2 (7 bases). This CDR3 contains 13 residues. Germline V gives CDR1 SQVTM, CDR2 ANQGSEA. Trimming stripped 3 bases from V and 3 bases from J, with 9 bases between. In DNA, the CDR3 is TGCAGCGTTGAGGGGGGGCTCTACAATGAGCAGTTCTTC. The encoded protein is CSVEGGLYNEQFF.

Remarks on this clonotype: A read error may produce the germline difference seen at one junction end. The V gene is TRBV6-5, the J gene TRBJ2-5, with 7 bases matching TRBD2. The CDR3 runs to 19 residues. Germline CDR1 and CDR2: MNHEY and SVGAGI. CDR3 loop: CASSFTAVLGEGTQKTQYF. CDR3 DNA: TGTGCCAGCAGCTTTACCGCAGTCCTGGGGGAGGGAACCCAAAAGACCCAGTACTTC.

In its sample, this clonotype was seen a few times. The chain employs TRBV6-2 or TRBV6-3 and TRBJ2-3; tentatively, D is TRBD1 (6 bases). The V end lost 5 bases, the J end lost 0 bases, and 12 bases lay between the germline ends. In germline, CDR1 is MNHEY, CDR2 SVGEGT. The CDR3 extends over 15 amino acids. CDR3 nucleotide sequence: TGTGCCAGCAGTGACGGACAGCCTAGCACAGATACGCAGTATTTT. Translation: CASSDGQPSTDTQYF.

This clonotype was seen repeatedly, ten times or more. The rearrangement links TRBV7-8 to TRBJ1-1; TRBD1 is a possible D gene (5 bases). Per the germline V gene, CDR1 is SGHVS and CDR2 is FQNEAQ. The CDR3 consists of 13 residues. Trimming stripped 3 bases from V and 11 bases from J, with 16 bases between. The CDR3 DNA follows: TGTGCCAGCAGCTTGTCGGGGCTCCTGTGGGCTTTCTTT. Protein: CASSLSGLLWAFF.

This clonotype was counted only a few times. The rearrangement joins TRBV24-1 to TRBJ2-2, with D unclear. The germline V and J ends were trimmed by 4 bases and 4 bases, with 9 bases remaining between them. Germline V gives CDR1 KGHDR, CDR2 SFDVKD. The CDR3 totals 14 residues. The CDR3 loop is CATSDGYATGELFF. CDR3 DNA: TGTGCCACCAGTGACGGGTATGCCACCGGGGAGCTGTTTTTT.

This chain links TRBV6-5 with TRBJ2-5; D is perhaps TRBD2 (6 bases). The CDR3 length is 15 residues. Trimming pared 5 bases from V and 5 bases from J, leaving 18 bases between. Germline CDR1 reads MNHEY; CDR2 reads SVGAGI. CDR3: CASSLTSARGETQYF. The CDR3 nucleotides are TGTGCCAGCAGTCTAACCTCGGCCCGGGGGGAGACCCAGTACTTC.

This clonotype appeared a few times. This chain uses TRBV20-1 with TRBJ1-3; D is unresolved. Trimming took off 3 bases at V and 11 bases at J, with 20 bases between the two ends. The CDR3 has 14 residues. The V gene's germline CDR1 is DFQATT and CDR2 SNEGSKA (reference sequence). The CDR3 loop is CSASFPEDPFPIYF. The CDR3 nucleotides are TGCAGTGCTAGCTTCCCGGAGGACCCGTTCCCCATATATTTT.

This clonotype was detected only a few times. The chain links TRBV2 to TRBJ2-3, with TRBD2 as a possible D gene (6 bases). Germline CDR1 SNHLY, CDR2 FYNNEI. The CDR3 contains 15 residues. V was pared by 7 bases and J by 2 bases, with 16 bases between. DNA of the CDR3: TGTGCCAGCACCCCGCGCCGGGGGACCACAGATACGCAGTATTTT. As protein: CASTPRRGTTDTQYF.

V gene TRBV6-8 combines with J gene TRBJ1-5, with 8 bases aligning to TRBD1. J lost 4 bases, V lost 5 bases, and 7 bases had no gene match. The length of the CDR3 is 15 residues. Germline values: CDR1 MNHGY, CDR2 SAAAGT. CDR3 sequence: CASSDRQGRNQPQHF. The DNA of the CDR3 is TGTGCCAGCAGTGACCGACAGGGGAGGAATCAGCCCCAGCATTTT.

This chain connects TRBV7-3 to TRBJ1-1, with a weak D call TRBD1 (6 bases). CDR1 SGHTA and CDR2 FQGTGA come from the germline V gene. Trimming removed 5 bases at V and 0 bases at J, with 25 bases between. The CDR3 runs 19 residues. Here the CDR3 DNA reads TGTGCCAGCAGCACCCTAATACAGGGCGAGGGGGTAATGAACACTGAAGCTTTCTTT. It encodes CASSTLIQGEGVMNTEAFF. The full variable domain, with the rest looked up from reference TRBV7-3 and TRBJ1-1, is GAGVSQTPSNKVTEKGKYVELRCDPISGHTALYWYRQSLGQGPEFLIYFQGTGAADDSGLPNDRFFAVRPEGSVSTLKIQRTERGDSAVYLCASSTLIQGEGVMNTEAFFGQGTRLTVV.

Details on this clonotype: Since a much larger clone is just one base distant, this may be a read error. The chain recombines TRBV7-2 with TRBJ2-1; TRBD1 matches 7 bases. There are 16 residues in the CDR3. CDR1 SGHTA and CDR2 FQGNSA come from the germline V gene. CDR3 in amino acids: CASISTRDSSYNKQFF. As DNA, the CDR3 is TGTGCCAGCATTTCTACCCGGGACAGCTCCTACAATAAGCAGTTCTTC. Together with reference TRBV7-2 and TRBJ2-1, the CDR3 gives the full variable domain: GAGVSQSPSNKVTEKGKDVELRCDPISGHTALYWYRQSLGQGLEFLIYFQGNSAPDKSGLPSDRFSAERTGGSVSTLTIQRTQQEDSAVYLCASISTRDSSYNKQFFGPGTRLTVL.

Only a few counts were recorded for this clonotype. V and J are TRBV15 and TRBJ1-3; the D is unclear. This CDR3 is built from 15 residues. Deletions cut 0 bases from V and 2 bases from J, with 8 bases between. Germline CDR1 is LNHNV and CDR2 is YYDKDF (reference sequence). The CDR3 coding sequence is TGTGCCACCAGCAGAGATGACGGTGCTGGAAACACCATATATTTT. Translation: CATSRDDGAGNTIYF.

The chain employs TRBV4-1 and TRBJ2-7; 7 bases align to TRBD1. Germline-derived CDR1 and CDR2 are MGHRA and YSYEKL. V lost 4 bases and J lost 2; bases outside the gene matches: 8. The CDR3 is 15 amino acids. The CDR3 DNA reads TGCGCCAGCAGCCCCAGGGCAGGGGGAACCTACGAGCAGTACTTC. This translates into CASSPRAGGTYEQYF.

The chain links TRBV20-1 to TRBJ2-1, with 12 bases identical to TRBD2. The ends lost 5 bases at V and 6 bases at J; junction bases unmatched: 8. From germline, CDR1 is DFQATT and CDR2 SNEGSKA (reference sequence). The CDR3 contains 15 residues. CDR3 DNA sequence: TGCAGTGCTGCTAGCGGGGGGGCTCTCGGCAATGAGCAGTTCTTC. The encoded protein is CSAASGGALGNEQFF.

This clonotype showed up just a few times. This rearrangement joins TRBV2 to TRBJ2-7; D gene unclear. The CDR3 is 12 residues long. Trimming pared 4 bases from V and 4 bases from J, leaving 8 bases between. Germline V gene sequence: CDR1 SNHLY, CDR2 FYNNEI. This chain's CDR3 is CASSAGGYEQYV. The CDR3 DNA follows: TGTGCCAGCAGTGCAGGTGGATACGAGCAGTACGTC.

A few counts support this clonotype. The V and J genes are TRBV12-3 or TRBV12-4 and TRBJ2-3, with 10 bases aligning to TRBD2. The CDR3 is made up of 16 amino acids. Trimming cost V 3 bases and J 0 bases; bases outside gene matches: 3. Here the CDR3 reads CASSFEAGGSTDTQYF. The CDR3 DNA is TGTGCCAGCAGTTTTGAAGCGGGGGGGAGCACAGATACGCAGTATTTT.

There are many counts of this clonotype. The rearrangement links TRBV7-9 to TRBJ2-2; 15 nucleotides match TRBD2. Germline CDR1 and CDR2: SEHNR and FQNEAQ (reference sequence). The CDR3 has 18 residues. V shed 5 bases, J shed 5 bases, and the junction held 9 bases outside the gene matches. CDR3 coding DNA: TGTGCCAGCAGCCCGCCTAGGACTAGCGGGGGGGCGACCGGGGAGCTGTTTTTT. Translating it yields CASSPPRTSGGATGELFF.